The 7 T cell receptor beta chains presented below share a single source sample, sequenced in a study of T cell responses to AZD1222 COVID-19 vaccine (dated by TCRdb to the early 2020s). The library was generated by the immunoSEQ multiplex PCR assay. TCRdb stores this immuneACCESS table with in-frame sequences only. Part of the clones is absent; in the studies checked, under half of the shortfall reflects unresolved V genes, and no reason is known for the rest. This sample has 100,000 to 120,000 clones in its table, and about nine tenths of those were observed once. The biggest ten clones account for 2.5% of the sample. The intended sense of this specimen's time point label: about 28 days (+/-7) after the second vaccine dose. The sequencing here drew on peripheral blood, taken 28 days after the second AZD1222 dose. These TCRs come from an adult who received the AZD1222 COVID-19 vaccine.

The rearrangement uses TRBV19 and TRBJ1-6; D unclear. This CDR3 is built from 15 residues. Germline values: CDR1 LNHDA, CDR2 SQIVND (reference sequence). V was trimmed by 3 bases and J by 0 bases, leaving 6 bases between them. This CDR3 is CASSIGHSYNSPLHF. Here the CDR3 DNA reads TGTGCCAGTAGTATCGGGCACTCCTATAATTCACCCCTCCACTTT.

CDR3 residues: CASSLPGPVLTQYF. The CDR3 nucleotides read TGTGCCAGCAGCCTCCCCGGACCAGTATTGACGCAGTATTTT. The chain carries TRBV5-6 and TRBJ2-3; D not resolved. The CDR3 has 14 amino acids. The V gene lost 4 bases and the J gene lost 9 bases, with 18 bases spanning the gap. CDR1 and CDR2 from the germline V gene are SGHDT and YYEEEE.

J is TRBJ1-2 and V is TRBV18, with D maybe TRBD1 (6 bases). Germline CDR1 reads KGHSH; CDR2 reads LQKENI. Trimming pared 2 bases from V and 5 bases from J, leaving 12 bases between. This CDR3 contains 14 residues. The DNA of the CDR3 is TGTGCCAGCTCACCAATGGGGGGCAGGTATGGCTACACCTTC. This gives the protein CASSPMGGRYGYTF. Supplemented by reference TRBV18 and TRBJ1-2, the full variable domain reads NAGVMQNPRHLVRRRGQEARLRCSPMKGHSHVYWYRQLPEEGLKFMVYLQKENIIDESGMPKERFSAEFPKEGPSILRIQQVVRGDSAAYFCASSPMGGRYGYTFGSGTRLTVV.

V usage is TRBV7-8 and J usage is TRBJ1-6; D is ambiguous. V gave up 5 bases and J gave up 11 bases, with 22 bases separating them. In germline, CDR1 is SGHVS, CDR2 FQNEAQ. This CDR3 spans 16 amino acids. This chain's CDR3 is CASSGRIRSLSTPLHF. In nucleotides, the CDR3 is TGTGCCAGCAGCGGGCGAATAAGGAGTCTCAGTACACCCCTCCACTTT. Complete variable domain (other parts from reference TRBV7-8 and TRBJ1-6): GAGVSQSPRYKVAKRGQDVALRCDPISGHVSLFWYQQALGQGPEFLTYFQNEAQLDKSGLPSDRFFAERPEGSVSTLKIQRTQQEDSAVYLCASSGRIRSLSTPLHFGNGTRLTVT.

The chain couples TRBV5-1 to TRBJ2-3; D gene uncertain. The CDR3 length is 13 residues. CDR1 and CDR2 (germline): SGHRS, YFSETQ. Trimming removed 5 bases at V and 1 base at J, with 8 bases between. The CDR3 bases are TGCGCCAGCAGAATTTATGGCACAGATACGCAGTATTTT. Translating it yields CASRIYGTDTQYF.

The V call is TRBV4-2, the J call TRBJ2-7; D is possibly TRBD2 (6 bases). The CDR3 is made up of 13 amino acids. CDR1 and CDR2 (germline): LGHNA, YNFKEQ. Trimming stripped 2 bases from V and 3 bases from J, with 8 bases between. Written as DNA, the CDR3 is TGTGCCAGCAGCCAAAGTAGCGGCTACGAGCAGTACTTC. This encodes CASSQSSGYEQYF.

The sample holds one count of this clone. The chain is built from TRBV6-5 and TRBJ2-7, with unresolved D. Germline CDR1 is MNHEY and CDR2 is SVGAGI. V lost 7 bases and J lost 4, with 17 bases in between. This CDR3 has 14 residues. The CDR3 DNA reads TGTGCCAGCAACATGGGCCTTGCGTCTTACGAGCAGTACTTC. Translation gives CASNMGLASYEQYF.